This T cell receptor (beta chain) was identified in a study of cytomegalovirus exposure and HLA in healthy donors. Broader study findings: A later analysis found most CMV-associated TCR beta chains apparently HLA-restricted.

Comments on this clone: Its antigen is unknown.

V lost 4 bases, J lost 6 bases, and 9 bases lay in between. This CDR3 spans 13 amino acids. Germline CDR1 is SNHLY and CDR2 is FYNNEI. PCR employed 60 Vbeta and 13 Jbeta primers. Repertoires were generated with immunoSEQ multiplex PCR, while TCRdb's copy carries only in-frame clones and drops some. Of 53,000 or so clones listed, roughly 75% are singletons. The rearrangement joins TRBV2 to TRBJ2-2; tentative D call: TRBD1 (5 bases). Sequenced: PBMCs. This clonotype was sampled from a man under 40 in good health and CMV-seropositive. Written as DNA, the CDR3 is TGTGCCAGCAGTGTTATCAGGGCCGGGGAGCTGTTTTTT. Protein: CASSVIRAGELFF.